This T cell receptor beta chain was sequenced in a study of T-cell reconstitution after alpha-beta-depleted transplantation in children. The germline gives CDR1 KGHSH, CDR2 LQKENI. This CDR3 spans 14 amino acids. Trimming cost V 2 bases and J 4 bases, with 11 bases left between them. The TCRbeta library was prepared with unique molecular identifiers. TCRdb used MiXCR to reprocess the PCR reads, holding one entry per CDR3 protein. In the table there are some 240,000 distinct CDR3 sequences, around 9.7% of which are singletons. This receptor was obtained from a human donor who donated a stem cell graft to a child with SCID. This specimen consisted of PBMCs from the stem cell graft donor, obtained from the stem cell graft. The chain links TRBV18 to TRBJ1-1; D might be TRBD1 (6 bases). The CDR3 protein is CASSPYRDSTEAFF. The CDR3 DNA sequence: TGTGCCAGCTCACCATACAGGGATTCCACTGAAGCTTTCTTT.